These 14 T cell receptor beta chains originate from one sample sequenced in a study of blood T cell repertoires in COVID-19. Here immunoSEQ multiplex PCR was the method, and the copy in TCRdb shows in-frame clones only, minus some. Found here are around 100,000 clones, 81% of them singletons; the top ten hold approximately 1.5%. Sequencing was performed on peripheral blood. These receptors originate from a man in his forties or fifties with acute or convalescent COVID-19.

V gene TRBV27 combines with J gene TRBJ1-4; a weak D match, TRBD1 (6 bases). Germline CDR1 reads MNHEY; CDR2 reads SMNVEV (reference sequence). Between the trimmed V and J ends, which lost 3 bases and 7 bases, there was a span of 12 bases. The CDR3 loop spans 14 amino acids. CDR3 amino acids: CASSFIGGSEKLFF. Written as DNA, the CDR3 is TGTGCCAGCAGTTTTATAGGGGGTAGTGAAAAACTGTTTTTT.

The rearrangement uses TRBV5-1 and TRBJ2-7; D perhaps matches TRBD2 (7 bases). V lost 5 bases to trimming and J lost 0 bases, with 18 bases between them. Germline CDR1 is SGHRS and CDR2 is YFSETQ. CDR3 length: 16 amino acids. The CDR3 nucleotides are TGCGCCAGCAGTGAGGGGGGGGCCAGGAGCTCCTACGAGCAGTACTTC. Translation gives CASSEGGARSSYEQYF.

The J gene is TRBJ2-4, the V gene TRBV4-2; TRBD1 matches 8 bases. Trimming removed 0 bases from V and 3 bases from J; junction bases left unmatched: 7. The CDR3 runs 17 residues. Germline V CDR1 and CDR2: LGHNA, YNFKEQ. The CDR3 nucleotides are TGTGCCAGCAGCCAAGATAGGGGACAGGACTACAAAAACATTCAGTACTTC. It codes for CASSQDRGQDYKNIQYF.

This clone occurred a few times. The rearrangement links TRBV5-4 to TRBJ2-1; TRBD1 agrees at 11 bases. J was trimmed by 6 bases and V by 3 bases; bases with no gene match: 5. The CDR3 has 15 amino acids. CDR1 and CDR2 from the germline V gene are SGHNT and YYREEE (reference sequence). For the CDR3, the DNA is TGTGCCAGCAGCTGGGACAGGGGGGTTGGCAATGAGCAGTTCTTC. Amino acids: CASSWDRGVGNEQFF.

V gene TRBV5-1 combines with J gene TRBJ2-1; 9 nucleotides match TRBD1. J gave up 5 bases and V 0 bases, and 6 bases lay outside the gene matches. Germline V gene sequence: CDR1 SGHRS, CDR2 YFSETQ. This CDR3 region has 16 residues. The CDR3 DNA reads TGCGCCAGCAGCTTGGAGGGACAGGGTGTCAACAATGAGCAGTTCTTC. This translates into CASSLEGQGVNNEQFF. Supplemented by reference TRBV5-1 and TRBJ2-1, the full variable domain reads KAGVTQTPRYLIKTRGQQVTLSCSPISGHRSVSWYQQTPGQGLQFLFEYFSETQRNKGNFPGRFSGRQFSNSRSEMNVSTLELGDSALYLCASSLEGQGVNNEQFFGPGTRLTVL.

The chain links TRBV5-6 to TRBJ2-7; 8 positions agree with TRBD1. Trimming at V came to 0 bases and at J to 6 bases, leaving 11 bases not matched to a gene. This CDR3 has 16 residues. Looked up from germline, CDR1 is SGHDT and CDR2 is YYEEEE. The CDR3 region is CASSLVGQGVGGEQYV. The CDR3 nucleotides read TGTGCCAGCAGCTTGGTTGGACAGGGCGTTGGGGGCGAGCAGTACGTC.

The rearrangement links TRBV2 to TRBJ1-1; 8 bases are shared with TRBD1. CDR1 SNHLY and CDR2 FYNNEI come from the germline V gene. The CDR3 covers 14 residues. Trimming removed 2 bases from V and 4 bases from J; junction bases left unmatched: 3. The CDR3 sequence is CASSETGGITEAFF. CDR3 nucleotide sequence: TGTGCCAGCAGTGAAACAGGGGGTATCACTGAAGCTTTCTTT.

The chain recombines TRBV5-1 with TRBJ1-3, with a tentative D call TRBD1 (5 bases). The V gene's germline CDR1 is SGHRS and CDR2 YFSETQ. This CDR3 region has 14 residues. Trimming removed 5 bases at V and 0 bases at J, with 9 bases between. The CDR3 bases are TGCGCCAGCAGAGGGGCTCTCTCTGGAAACACCATATATTTT. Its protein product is CASRGALSGNTIYF.

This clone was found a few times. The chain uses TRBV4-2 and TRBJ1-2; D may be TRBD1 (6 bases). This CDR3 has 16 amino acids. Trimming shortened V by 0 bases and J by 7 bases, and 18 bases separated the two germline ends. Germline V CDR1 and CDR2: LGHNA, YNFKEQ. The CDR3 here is CASSQDGGTGRRGYTF. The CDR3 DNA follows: TGTGCCAGCAGCCAAGATGGGGGAACAGGGCGCCGTGGCTACACCTTC.

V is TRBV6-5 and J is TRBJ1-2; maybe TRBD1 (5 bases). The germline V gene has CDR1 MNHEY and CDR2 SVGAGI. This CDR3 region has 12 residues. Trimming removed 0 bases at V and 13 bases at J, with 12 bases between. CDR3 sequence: CASSYSEGPITF. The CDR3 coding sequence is TGTGCCAGCAGTTACTCGGAGGGGCCCATCACCTTC.

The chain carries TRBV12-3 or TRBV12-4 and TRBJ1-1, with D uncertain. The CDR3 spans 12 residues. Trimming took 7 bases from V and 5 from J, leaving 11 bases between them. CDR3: CASTQSETEAFF. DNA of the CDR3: TGTGCCAGCACCCAAAGCGAGACTGAAGCTTTCTTT.

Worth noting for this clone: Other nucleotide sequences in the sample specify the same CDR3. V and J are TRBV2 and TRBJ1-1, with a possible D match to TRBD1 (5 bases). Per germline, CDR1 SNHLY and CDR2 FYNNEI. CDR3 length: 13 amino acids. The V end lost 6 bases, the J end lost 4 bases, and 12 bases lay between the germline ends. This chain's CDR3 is CASSRQGSTEAFF. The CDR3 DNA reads TGTGCCAGCAGCCGGCAGGGTTCCACTGAAGCTTTCTTT.

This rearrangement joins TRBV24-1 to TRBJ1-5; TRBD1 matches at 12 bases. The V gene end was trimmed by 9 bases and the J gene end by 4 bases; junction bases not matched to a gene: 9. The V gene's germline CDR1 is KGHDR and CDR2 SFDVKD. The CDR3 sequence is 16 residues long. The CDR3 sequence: CATAYWDRGQNQPQHF. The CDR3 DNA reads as TGTGCCACCGCGTATTGGGACAGGGGGCAGAATCAGCCCCAGCATTTT.

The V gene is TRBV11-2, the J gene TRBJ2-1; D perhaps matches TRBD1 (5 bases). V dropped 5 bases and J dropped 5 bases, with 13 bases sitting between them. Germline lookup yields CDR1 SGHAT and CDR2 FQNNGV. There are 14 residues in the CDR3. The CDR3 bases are TGTGCCAGCAGCCCATACGTGACAGACAATGAGCAGTTCTTC. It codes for CASSPYVTDNEQFF.